A selection of T cell receptor beta chains follows, all from one sample in a study of T cell responses to AZD1222 COVID-19 vaccine. TCRdb keeps only in-frame clones here, not all; method: immunoSEQ multiplex PCR. Among fewer than 120,000 clones listed, about 85% were seen once. The sample consisted of peripheral blood, taken on day 0 of AZD1222 vaccination. These TCRs come from an adult in good health. CDR3s include the opening cysteine and the closing phenylalanine or tryptophan. D genes are given only for firm matches. Expanded clones get a size class; other rows say once, few or many, or leave the size out.

j_call v_call clone_size d_call cdr3_aa cdr3_nt
TRBJ1-2 TRBV3-1/TRBV3-2 . . CASSQGSNRVVSTF TGTGCCAGCAGCCAAGGATCCAACAGGGTTGTTTCCACCTTC
TRBJ2-3 TRBV4-1 once TRBD1 CASSLGQGGTDTQYF TGCGCCAGCAGCCTGGGACAGGGAGGGACAGATACGCAGTATTTT
TRBJ2-3 TRBV5-1 . . CASSLYGTSSTDTQYF TGCGCCAGCAGCTTGTACGGGACTTCTAGCACAGATACGCAGTATTTT
TRBJ1-5 TRBV2 . TRBD1 CASSELRGVNQPQHF TGTGCCAGCAGTGAACTCAGGGGGGTGAATCAGCCCCAGCATTTT
TRBJ1-4 TRBV2 . . CASRPQGVYNEKLFF TGTGCCAGCAGACCTCAAGGAGTCTATAATGAAAAACTGTTTTTT
TRBJ2-5 TRBV9 . . CASSLGQIQETQYF TGTGCCAGCAGCCTTGGACAGATCCAAGAGACCCAGTACTTC
TRBJ1-4 TRBV2 . . CASSQDGFNEKLFF TGTGCCAGCAGTCAGGACGGATTTAATGAAAAACTGTTTTTT
TRBJ1-5 TRBV3-1/TRBV3-2 . TRBD1 CASSLTGDQPQHF TGTGCCAGCAGTCTGACAGGGGATCAGCCCCAGCATTTT
TRBJ2-5 TRBV3-1/TRBV3-2 . TRBD1 CASSRPGQGNRETQYF TGTGCCAGCAGCCGTCCGGGACAGGGTAATAGGGAGACCCAGTACTTC
TRBJ2-5 TRBV11-2 . . CASTPSTVQETQYF TGTGCCAGCACCCCTAGTACAGTTCAAGAGACCCAGTACTTC
TRBJ2-1 TRBV7-3 . . CASSQRPGVGLRNNEQFF TGTGCCAGCAGTCAACGACCGGGAGTCGGTCTGAGGAACAATGAGCAGTTCTTC
TRBJ1-1 TRBV4-3 . . CASSQKLPSAGAFF TGCGCCAGCAGCCAAAAACTACCGTCTGCGGGAGCTTTCTTT
TRBJ1-2 TRBV28 . . CASGNYGYTF TGTGCCAGCGGTAACTATGGCTACACCTTC
TRBJ1-5 TRBV28 . . CASEGEYGSNQPQHF TGTGCCAGCGAGGGTGAGTACGGTAGCAATCAGCCCCAGCATTTT
TRBJ2-5 TRBV9 . TRBD1 CASSVDWTGGVETQYF TGTGCCAGCAGCGTAGATTGGACAGGGGGAGTTGAGACCCAGTACTTC
TRBJ1-3 TRBV11-2 . . CASSFGGNTIYF TGTGCCAGCAGCTTCGGCGGAAACACCATATATTTT
TRBJ2-5 TRBV7-7 few TRBD2 CASSLGGQAGVETQYF TGTGCTAGCAGCTTAGGAGGTCAGGCGGGAGTGGAGACCCAGTACTTC
TRBJ2-3 TRBV9 . TRBD1 CASSPEGQDNTDTQYF TGTGCCAGCAGCCCAGAAGGACAGGACAACACAGATACGCAGTATTTT
TRBJ1-5 TRBV15 . . CATSSRASSNQPQHF TGTGCCACCAGCAGCCGGGCCTCAAGCAATCAGCCCCAGCATTTT
TRBJ1-5 TRBV18 . . CASSPPPVSGSNQPQHF TGTGCCAGCTCACCCCCCCCTGTGTCGGGGAGCAATCAGCCCCAGCATTTT
TRBJ1-5 TRBV19 . . CASRVGGGVSNQPQHF TGTGCCAGTAGGGTCGGGGGGGGCGTTAGCAATCAGCCCCAGCATTTT
TRBJ1-1 TRBV25-1 once . CASSAPGVVNTEAFF TGTGCCAGCAGTGCCCCTGGGGTAGTGAACACTGAAGCTTTCTTT
TRBJ1-1 TRBV5-1 . . CASSLGSSIRNTEAFF TGCGCCAGCAGCTTGGGAAGTTCTATCAGGAACACTGAAGCTTTCTTT
TRBJ2-7 TRBV9 . TRBD2 CASSVGFSGRGAYEQYF TGTGCCAGCAGCGTAGGTTTTAGCGGGAGGGGGGCCTACGAGCAGTACTTC
TRBJ1-1 TRBV3-1/TRBV3-2 once . CASSSRQAKHMNTEAFF TGTGCCAGCAGCTCGAGACAGGCTAAGCATATGAACACTGAAGCTTTCTTT
TRBJ2-1 TRBV11-3 . . CASSLDSYNEQFF TGTGCCAGCAGCCTCGACTCCTACAATGAGCAGTTCTTC
TRBJ2-2 TRBV13 . TRBD1 CASSPRIRTGLAGELFF TGTGCCAGCAGCCCCAGGATCCGGACAGGGCTAGCCGGGGAGCTGTTTTTT
TRBJ1-4 TRBV7-9 . . CASSFGFANEKLFF TGTGCCAGCAGCTTTGGGTTTGCTAATGAAAAACTGTTTTTT